This TCR beta chain stems from a study of human T cells and chemical hapten exposure. One entry per CDR3 protein, called by TCRdb with MiXCR from the RACE reads. The sample yields 350,000 to 400,000 distinct CDR3 sequences, more than 4.5% seen once. V was cut by 5 bases and J by 2 bases, with 13 bases left in between. CDR3 length equals 14 residues. Germline V CDR1 and CDR2: MDHEN, SYDVKM. Time point of the sample: pre-sensitization, week 0. Regarding treatment: therapeutic diphenylcyclopropenone sensitization with weekly scalp DPC. This receptor was identified in a woman between 50 and 59 years old with alopecia areata. Some clones in this sample may be carry-over from other donors' samples. The chain joins TRBV28 to TRBJ2-7, with a weak D call TRBD2 (7 bases). The source material was whole blood, sampled in connection with sensitization to the hapten diphenylcyclopropenone (DPC). CDR3 coding DNA: TGTGCCAGCAGTAACCCGGGGGGCACCTACGAGCAGTACTTC. It yields the protein CASSNPGGTYEQYF. The full variable domain, in which reference TRBV28 and TRBJ2-7 provide the parts outside the CDR3, is DVKVTQSSRYLVKRTGEKVFLECVQDMDHENMFWYRQDPGLGLRLIYFSYDVKMKEKGDIPEGYSVSREKKERFSLILESASTNQTSMYLCASSNPGGTYEQYFGPGTRLTVT.